The clone carrying this T cell receptor (beta chain) is a singleton in its sample. Its antigen is unidentified. The sample is drawn from a study of cytomegalovirus exposure and HLA in healthy donors. The donors were in the roughly 110-subject validation cohort, distinct from the 666-subject first cohort. CDR3 size: 13 residues. CDR1 is SGDLS, CDR2 YYNGEE, per germline. The trim removed 4 bases at V and 4 bases at J, leaving 4 bases unmatched. Study results and caveats: In vitro checks showed that a few CMV-associated chains really do target CMV antigens.

Data came from immunoSEQ multiplex PCR; TCRdb stores just in-frame clones and leaves some out. The table has more than 55,000 clones, 94% seen once. What was sequenced was PBMCs. The clonotype comes from a woman aged 18-30 years in good health and CMV-seronegative. The chain combines TRBV9 with TRBJ1-2, with 7 bases identical to TRBD1. CDR3 loop: CASSPRDSYGYTF. CDR3 bases: TGTGCCAGCAGCCCACGGGACAGCTATGGCTACACCTTC.